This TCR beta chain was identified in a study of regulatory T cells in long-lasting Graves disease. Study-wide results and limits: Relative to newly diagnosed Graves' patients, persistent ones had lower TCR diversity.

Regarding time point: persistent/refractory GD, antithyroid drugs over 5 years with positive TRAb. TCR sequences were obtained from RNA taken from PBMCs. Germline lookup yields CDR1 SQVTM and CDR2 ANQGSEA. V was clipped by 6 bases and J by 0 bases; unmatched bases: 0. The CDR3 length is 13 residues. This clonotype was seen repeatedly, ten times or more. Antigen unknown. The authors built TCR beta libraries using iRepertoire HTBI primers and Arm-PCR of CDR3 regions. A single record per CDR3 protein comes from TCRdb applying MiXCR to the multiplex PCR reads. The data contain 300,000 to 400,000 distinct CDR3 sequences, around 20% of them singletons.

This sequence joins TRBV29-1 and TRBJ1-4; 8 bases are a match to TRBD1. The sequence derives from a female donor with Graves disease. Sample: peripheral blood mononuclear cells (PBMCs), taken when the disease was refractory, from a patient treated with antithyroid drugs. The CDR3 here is CSVGQATNEKLFF. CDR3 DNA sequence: TGCAGCGTGGGACAGGCAACTAATGAAAAACTGTTTTTT.